Below, one TCR beta chain is given with its context. Its antigen is undetermined. This entry comes from a study of somatic mutations in cytotoxic T cells in rheumatoid arthritis. In the study overall: Flow cytometric sorting isolated some V beta antibody-stained T-cell populations at nearly 100% purity, and among them were V beta1+ cells that underwent TCRB sequencing.

The ends were cut back, 5 bases at V and 0 bases at J, with 7 bases in the middle. The CDR3 totals 14 residues. Per germline, CDR1 KGHSH and CDR2 LQKENI. Study results and caveats: About an eighth of the roughly 60 patients had a largest CD8+ clone above 20% of CD8+ cells.

Only in-frame clones appear in the TCRdb table, and some are missing; sequencing was by immunoSEQ multiplex PCR. Among fewer than 15,000 clones listed, around nine tenths were seen once. The rearrangement links TRBV18 to TRBJ2-2, with no clear D. The TCR originated in a man in his 70s with rheumatoid arthritis. The specimen sequenced was CD4+ T cells sorted from blood. The CDR3 bases are TGTGCCAGCTCAATTGGCCCGAACACCGGGGAGCTGTTTTTT. Its translation is CASSIGPNTGELFF.